This TCR beta chain originates from a study of response to subunit inactivated influenza vaccine. General study findings and limits: Authors proposed each seasonal influenza vaccination draws in few new T cells.

The CDR3 has 14 amino acids. The V end was cut by 4 bases, the J end by 4 bases, with 11 bases between. Germline V lookup: CDR1 SGHRS, CDR2 YFSETQ. TCRdb re-derived calls from the RT-PCR reads in MiXCR, one entry per CDR3 protein. The table shows 860,000 or so distinct CDR3 sequences, with around 20% occurring only once. Comment on this clonotype: The antigen is undetermined.

Material: PBMCs from blood, obtained approximately 5 days after vaccination. The rearrangement links TRBV5-1 to TRBJ2-2; D gene uncertain. This TCR came from a man in his fifties or sixties who received an inactivated influenza vaccine. In DNA form, the CDR3 reads TGCGCCAGCAGCCCGCCGGTCTTCACCGGGGAGCTGTTTTTT. Translating it yields CASSPPVFTGELFF.